These T cell receptor beta chains were read from a single sample in a study of shared clonotypes between healthy human individuals. Data came from immunoSEQ multiplex PCR; TCRdb stores just in-frame clones and leaves some out. The repertoire holds roughly 2.2 million clones, with 85% to 95% as singletons. What was sequenced was naive CD4+ T cells from PBMCs. The receptors here all came from a man between 18 and 29 years old in good health. Some clones in this sample may be carry-over from other donors' samples. Both conserved end residues are part of each CDR3. D genes are given only for firm matches. Only part of the rows carry a size: once, few, many, or a class if the clone is expanded.

V	D	size	J	CDR3	DNA
TRBV28	.	.	TRBJ1-1	CANSPRERRTEAFF	TGTGCCAACAGTCCACGGGAGCGAAGGACTGAAGCTTTCTTT
TRBV13	TRBD1	.	TRBJ2-7	CASSPGTGASYEQYF	TGTGCCAGCAGCCCCGGGACAGGGGCCTCCTACGAGCAGTACTTC
TRBV18	.	.	TRBJ2-7	CASSPGMGQTYEQYF	TGTGCCAGCTCACCGGGGATGGGCCAGACCTACGAGCAGTACTTC
TRBV5-1	TRBD2	.	TRBJ2-7	CASSLTSAYEQYF	TGCGCCAGCAGCTTGACTAGCGCCTACGAGCAGTACTTC
TRBV5-1	.	.	TRBJ1-5	CASSLEGDMRQPQHF	TGCGCCAGCAGCTTGGAAGGGGACATGCGGCAGCCCCAGCATTTT
TRBV27	TRBD1	.	TRBJ2-5	CASSARGTGKETQYF	TGTGCCAGCAGTGCCCGGGGGACAGGGAAAGAGACCCAGTACTTC
TRBV6-5	.	.	TRBJ2-1	CASGVVSSYNEQFF	TGTGCCAGCGGAGTGGTGAGCTCCTACAATGAGCAGTTCTTC
TRBV2	.	.	TRBJ2-5	CASSESTGRETQYF	TGTGCCAGCAGTGAAAGTACAGGGAGAGAGACCCAGTACTTC
TRBV7-2	.	.	TRBJ2-1	CASTRDRAYNEQFF	TGTGCCAGCACGAGGGACCGAGCCTACAATGAGCAGTTCTTC
TRBV5-4	TRBD2	.	TRBJ2-7	CASSLAGGNEQYF	TGTGCCAGCAGCTTGGCGGGAGGGAACGAGCAGTACTTC
TRBV7-8	.	.	TRBJ1-3	CASSWDRGLDLGTIYF	TGTGCCAGCAGCTGGGACCGGGGCCTCGACCTGGGCACCATATATTTT
TRBV6-5	TRBD1	.	TRBJ1-3	CASSPPGGTGNTIYF	TGTGCCAGCAGTCCCCCAGGGGGGACTGGAAACACCATATATTTT
TRBV5-1	.	once	TRBJ1-4	CASSRLQGEREKLFF	TGCGCCAGCAGCCGATTACAGGGAGAGAGAGAAAAACTGTTTTTT
TRBV19	TRBD2	.	TRBJ2-1	CASRPSSGRFYEQFF	TGTGCCAGTAGGCCTTCTAGCGGGAGGTTCTATGAGCAGTTCTTC
TRBV6-1	.	.	TRBJ1-5	CASSVGWRGNQPQHF	TGTGCCAGCAGTGTAGGTTGGAGGGGCAATCAGCCCCAGCATTTT
TRBV7-2	.	.	TRBJ1-5	CASSRPDSNQPQHF	TGTGCCAGCAGCCGACCTGATAGCAATCAGCCCCAGCATTTT
TRBV28	.	.	TRBJ2-3	CASSFPGGGTDTQYF	TGTGCCAGCAGTTTCCCAGGAGGTGGCACAGATACGCAGTATTTT
TRBV19	.	once	TRBJ2-1	CASSISPGFSYNEQFF	TGTGCCAGTAGTATATCTCCTGGATTCTCCTACAATGAGCAGTTCTTC
TRBV27	.	.	TRBJ1-2	CASRDRNYGYTF	TGTGCCAGCAGGGACAGAAACTATGGCTACACCTTC
TRBV6-6	.	.	TRBJ2-7	CASSRRDRAYEQYF	TGTGCCAGCAGCCGAAGGGACCGTGCCTACGAGCAGTACTTC
TRBV19	TRBD1	once	TRBJ2-2	CASSLPPRQGRDTGELFF	TGTGCCAGTAGCCTACCCCCTCGACAGGGGCGGGACACCGGGGAGCTGTTTTTT
TRBV9	.	once	TRBJ2-7	CASSLAVASRAYEQYF	TGTGCCAGCAGCCTAGCCGTGGCTTCCCGGGCCTACGAGCAGTACTTC
TRBV14	.	.	TRBJ2-2	CASSQVRGTGELFF	TGTGCCAGCAGCCAAGTACGGGGGACCGGGGAGCTGTTTTTT
TRBV27	TRBD2	.	TRBJ2-2	CASSLSGRAGTGELFF	TGTGCCAGCAGTTTAAGCGGGAGAGCGGGGACCGGGGAGCTGTTTTTT
TRBV28	.	.	TRBJ1-1	CASSLGGGSEAFF	TGTGCCAGCAGTTTAGGGGGAGGGAGTGAAGCTTTCTTT
TRBV5-4	TRBD1	.	TRBJ2-1	CASSLDRGSYNEQFF	TGTGCCAGCAGTCTGGACAGGGGGTCCTACAATGAGCAGTTCTTC
TRBV29-1	TRBD2	once	TRBJ2-2	CSVGGGGAGGELFF	TGCAGCGTGGGTGGCGGGGGAGCGGGCGGGGAGCTGTTTTTT
TRBV28	TRBD1	.	TRBJ2-5	CASLQGDQETQYF	TGTGCCAGTTTACAGGGGGACCAAGAGACCCAGTACTTC
TRBV4-2	TRBD1	.	TRBJ1-2	CASSQTGQGNYGYTF	TGTGCCAGCAGCCAAACGGGACAGGGGAACTATGGCTACACCTTC
TRBV5-1	TRBD2	.	TRBJ2-1	CASSLGGTSDNEQFF	TGCGCCAGCAGCTTGGGAGGGACTAGTGACAATGAGCAGTTCTTC
TRBV10-3	.	once	TRBJ2-2	CAINGGLPNTGELFF	TGTGCCATCAACGGGGGGCTACCGAACACCGGGGAGCTGTTTTTT
TRBV30	.	.	TRBJ1-5	CAWGTSYQPQHF	TGTGCCTGGGGGACCTCATATCAGCCCCAGCATTTT
TRBV6-6	TRBD2	once	TRBJ2-5	CASSYSRGGQETQYF	TGTGCCAGCAGTTACTCGCGGGGGGGCCAAGAGACCCAGTACTTC
TRBV11-2	.	.	TRBJ1-5	CASSPTAGDQPQHF	TGTGCCAGCAGCCCAACCGCAGGGGATCAGCCCCAGCATTTT
TRBV5-1	.	.	TRBJ2-5	CASTRSGGAGETQYF	TGCGCCAGCACCCGTTCAGGGGGGGCCGGGGAGACCCAGTACTTC
TRBV28	.	.	TRBJ2-3	CASSLTRVPPDTQYF	TGTGCCAGCAGTTTGACGAGGGTGCCGCCAGATACGCAGTATTTT
TRBV4-2	.	.	TRBJ2-2	CASSQDQSLYATGELFF	TGTGCCAGCAGCCAAGATCAGAGTTTGTATGCCACCGGGGAGCTGTTTTTT
TRBV7-3	.	.	TRBJ2-5	CASSLTGGQETQYF	TGTGCCAGCAGCTTAACGGGCGGCCAAGAGACCCAGTACTTC
TRBV29-1	.	.	TRBJ2-1	CSVRQVPNEQFF	TGCAGCGTAAGACAGGTTCCCAATGAGCAGTTCTTC
TRBV27	TRBD1	.	TRBJ1-1	CASSPTGRRNTEAFF	TGTGCCAGCAGTCCGACAGGGAGGAGGAACACTGAAGCTTTCTTT
TRBV5-1	TRBD2	.	TRBJ2-1	CASSLVAGGPSGNEQFF	TGCGCCAGCAGCTTGGTAGCGGGAGGGCCCTCAGGCAATGAGCAGTTCTTC
TRBV27	TRBD2	.	TRBJ2-3	CASSFSGTSKDTQYF	TGTGCCAGCAGTTTCTCCGGGACTAGCAAAGATACGCAGTATTTT
TRBV7-9	TRBD1	.	TRBJ2-2	CASSQQGTGELFF	TGTGCCAGCAGCCAACAGGGGACCGGGGAGCTGTTTTTT
TRBV5-1	TRBD2	.	TRBJ2-5	CASSLGLAKETQYF	TGCGCCAGCAGCTTGGGACTAGCGAAAGAGACCCAGTACTTC
TRBV28	TRBD1	.	TRBJ2-2	CASRWTGGRTGELFF	TGTGCCAGCAGATGGACAGGGGGCCGTACCGGGGAGCTGTTTTTT
TRBV27	TRBD2	.	TRBJ2-5	CASSPRGGGYQETQYF	TGTGCCAGCAGCCCCCGGGGCGGGGGGTACCAAGAGACCCAGTACTTC
TRBV7-6	.	.	TRBJ2-3	CASSIGRRGTDTQYF	TGTGCCAGCAGCATTGGGCGGAGGGGCACAGATACGCAGTATTTT
TRBV5-1	.	.	TRBJ1-1	CASSLRAGWNTEAFF	TGCGCCAGCAGCTTGAGAGCGGGGTGGAACACTGAAGCTTTCTTT
TRBV6-4	TRBD2	few	TRBJ2-7	CASRVTAGAYEQYF	TGTGCCAGCAGAGTGACAGCGGGAGCCTACGAGCAGTACTTC
TRBV7-9	.	.	TRBJ2-3	CASSFGGVTDTQYF	TGTGCCAGCAGCTTTGGGGGTGTCACAGATACGCAGTATTTT
TRBV18	TRBD1	once	TRBJ2-7	CASSPPGQGPYEQYF	TGTGCCAGCTCACCACCGGGACAGGGTCCCTACGAGCAGTACTTC
TRBV4-3	.	.	TRBJ1-5	CASSQELAPLNQPQHF	TGCGCCAGCAGCCAAGAGTTGGCCCCCCTGAATCAGCCCCAGCATTTT
TRBV5-1	TRBD2	.	TRBJ2-1	CASSGPWEGEQFF	TGCGCCAGCAGCGGCCCGTGGGAGGGTGAGCAGTTCTTC
TRBV2	.	.	TRBJ1-5	CASSDVPSPQHF	TGTGCCAGCAGTGACGTCCCTTCGCCCCAGCATTTT
TRBV28	TRBD1	.	TRBJ1-5	CASRPPGTGTRQPQHF	TGTGCCAGCAGGCCGCCTGGGACAGGGACGAGGCAGCCCCAGCATTTT
TRBV29-1	TRBD1	.	TRBJ2-7	CSVGGTGSYEQYF	TGCAGCGTTGGCGGGACAGGTTCCTACGAGCAGTACTTC
TRBV7-9	.	.	TRBJ1-1	CASSDRTPSEAFF	TGTGCCAGCAGCGACCGGACACCATCTGAAGCTTTCTTT
TRBV5-1	.	.	TRBJ1-1	CASSFRAGNTEAFF	TGCGCCAGCAGCTTCAGGGCGGGGAACACTGAAGCTTTCTTT
TRBV29-1	.	.	TRBJ1-4	CSEKGLFF	TGCAGCGAGAAAGGGCTGTTTTTT
TRBV27	TRBD1	.	TRBJ1-1	CASSHRGNTEAFF	TGTGCCAGCAGTCACAGGGGTAACACTGAAGCTTTCTTT